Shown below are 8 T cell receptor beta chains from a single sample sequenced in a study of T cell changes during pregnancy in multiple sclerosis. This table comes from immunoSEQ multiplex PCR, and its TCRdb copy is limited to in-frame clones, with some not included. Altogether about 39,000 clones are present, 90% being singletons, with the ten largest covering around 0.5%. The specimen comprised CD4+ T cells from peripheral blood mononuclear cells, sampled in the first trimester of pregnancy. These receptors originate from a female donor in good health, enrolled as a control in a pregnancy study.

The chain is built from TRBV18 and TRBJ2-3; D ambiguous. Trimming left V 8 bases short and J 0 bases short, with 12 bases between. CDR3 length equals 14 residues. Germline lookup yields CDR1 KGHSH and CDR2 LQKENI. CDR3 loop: CASLRSSSTDTQYF. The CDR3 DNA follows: TGTGCCAGCCTCCGGAGCAGTAGCACAGATACGCAGTATTTT.

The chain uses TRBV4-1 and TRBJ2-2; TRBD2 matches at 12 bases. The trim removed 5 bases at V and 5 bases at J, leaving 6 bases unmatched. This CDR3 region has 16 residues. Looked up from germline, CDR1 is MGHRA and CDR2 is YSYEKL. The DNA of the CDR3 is TGCGCCAGCAGCATTACTAGCGGGGGGACGACCGGGGAGCTGTTTTTT. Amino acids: CASSITSGGTTGELFF.

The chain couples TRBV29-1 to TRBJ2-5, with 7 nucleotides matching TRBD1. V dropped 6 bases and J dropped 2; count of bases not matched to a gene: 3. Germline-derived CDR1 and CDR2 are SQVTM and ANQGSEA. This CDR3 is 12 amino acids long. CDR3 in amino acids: CSVLGQQETQYF. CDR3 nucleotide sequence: TGCAGCGTCCTGGGACAGCAAGAGACCCAGTACTTC.

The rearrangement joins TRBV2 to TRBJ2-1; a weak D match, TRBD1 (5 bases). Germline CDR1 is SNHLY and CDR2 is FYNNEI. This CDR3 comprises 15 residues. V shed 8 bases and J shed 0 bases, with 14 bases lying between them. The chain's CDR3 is CASGEWGLSYNEQFF. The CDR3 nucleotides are TGTGCCAGCGGAGAGTGGGGCCTCTCCTACAATGAGCAGTTCTTC.

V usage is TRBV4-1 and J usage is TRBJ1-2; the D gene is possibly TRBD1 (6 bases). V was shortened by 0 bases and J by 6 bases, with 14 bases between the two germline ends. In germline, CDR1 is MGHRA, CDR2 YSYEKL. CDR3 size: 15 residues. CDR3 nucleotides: TGCGCCAGCAGCCAAGATGCGCCAGGGGTTCATGGCTACACCTTC. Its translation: CASSQDAPGVHGYTF.

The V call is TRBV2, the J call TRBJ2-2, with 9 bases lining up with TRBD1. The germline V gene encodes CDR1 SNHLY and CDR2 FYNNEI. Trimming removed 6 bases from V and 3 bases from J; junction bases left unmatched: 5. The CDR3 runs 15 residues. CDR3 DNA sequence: TGTGCCAGCAGGGAAAGGACAGGGGACACCGGGGAGCTGTTTTTT. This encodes CASRERTGDTGELFF. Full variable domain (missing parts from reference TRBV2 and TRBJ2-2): EPEVTQTPSHQVTQMGQEVILRCVPISNHLYFYWYRQILGQKVEFLVSFYNNEISEKSEIFDDQFSVERPDGSNFTLKIRSTKLEDSAMYFCASRERTGDTGELFFGEGSRLTVL.

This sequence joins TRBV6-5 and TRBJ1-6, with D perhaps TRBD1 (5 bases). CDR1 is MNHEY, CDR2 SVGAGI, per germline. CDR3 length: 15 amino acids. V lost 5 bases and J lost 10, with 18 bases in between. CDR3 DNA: TGTGCCAGCAGTGGTCCTCAGGGCGTGGACTCACCCCTCCACTTT. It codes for CASSGPQGVDSPLHF.

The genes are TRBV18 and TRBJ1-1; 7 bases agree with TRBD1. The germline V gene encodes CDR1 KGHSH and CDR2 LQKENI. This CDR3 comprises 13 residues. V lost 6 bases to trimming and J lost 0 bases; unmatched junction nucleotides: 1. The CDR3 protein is CASSTGMNTEAFF. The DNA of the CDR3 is TGTGCCAGCTCGACAGGGATGAACACTGAAGCTTTCTTT. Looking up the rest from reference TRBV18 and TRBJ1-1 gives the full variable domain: NAGVMQNPRHLVRRRGQEARLRCSPMKGHSHVYWYRQLPEEGLKFMVYLQKENIIDESGMPKERFSAEFPKEGPSILRIQQVVRGDSAAYFCASSTGMNTEAFFGQGTRLTVV.